The 30 T cell receptor beta chains given below trace back to one sample, sequenced in a study of identical twins. MiXCR, applied by TCRdb to the 5' RACE reads, yields one record per CDR3 protein. The table lists 500,000 or so distinct CDR3 sequences, less than 25% of them singletons. These data were also filed under a second study, of T cells expressing NK-cell markers.

Sequenced sample: CD4+ T cells sorted from blood. The source of these receptors is a woman aged 18-29 years in good health.

The CDR3, as DNA: TGCGCCAGCAGCCTATTGAGGACAGATACGCAGTATTTT. This translates into CASSLLRTDTQYF. J is TRBJ2-3 and V is TRBV5-1; the D is unclear. The germline V gene encodes CDR1 SGHRS and CDR2 YFSETQ. V was shortened by 4 bases and J by 3 bases, with 9 bases between the two germline ends. The length of the CDR3 is 13 residues. Full variable domain (remainder filled in from reference TRBV5-1 and TRBJ2-3): KAGVTQTPRYLIKTRGQQVTLSCSPISGHRSVSWYQQTPGQGLQFLFEYFSETQRNKGNFPGRFSGRQFSNSRSEMNVSTLELGDSALYLCASSLLRTDTQYFGPGTRLTVL.

Only a few counts were recorded for this clonotype. The chain has TRBV9 and TRBJ2-7; D gene ambiguous. Germline lookup yields CDR1 SGDLS and CDR2 YYNGEE. V dropped 0 bases and J dropped 6 bases, with 16 bases sitting between them. The CDR3 runs 15 residues. The CDR3 protein is CASSVVDPHHCEQYF. The DNA of the CDR3 is TGTGCCAGCAGCGTAGTGGACCCACACCACTGCGAGCAGTACTTC.

This clonotype was seen more than once but under ten times. The chain recombines TRBV2 with TRBJ2-3, with D unresolved. The ends were cut back, 6 bases at V and 2 bases at J, with 6 bases in the middle. Germline V lookup: CDR1 SNHLY, CDR2 FYNNEI. This CDR3 comprises 12 residues. As DNA, the CDR3 is TGTGCCAGCAGGTTCTACACAGATACGCAGTATTTT. Encoded protein: CASRFYTDTQYF.

This clonotype was picked up a small number of times. The J gene is TRBJ2-7, the V gene TRBV5-6; no clear D gene. Germline V lookup: CDR1 SGHDT, CDR2 YYEEEE. V dropped 1 base and J dropped 3 bases, with 5 bases sitting between them. The CDR3 has 12 amino acids. CDR3 protein: CASSLRLYEQYF. The CDR3 DNA reads as TGTGCCAGCAGCTTGCGGCTCTACGAGCAGTACTTC. Full variable domain (outside the CDR3, taken from reference TRBV5-6 and TRBJ2-7): DAGVTQSPTHLIKTRGQQVTLRCSPKSGHDTVSWYQQALGQGPQFIFQYYEEEERQRGNFPDRFSGHQFPNYSSELNVNALLLGDSALYLCASSLRLYEQYFGPGTRLTVT.

V gene TRBV6-5 combines with J gene TRBJ2-7; TRBD1 matches at 7 bases. CDR1 is MNHEY, CDR2 SVGAGI, per germline. CDR3 length equals 15 residues. The J segment lost 0 bases and the V segment lost 2 bases, leaving 4 bases of the junction unmatched. This chain's CDR3 is CASSYQGVLSYEQYF. As DNA, the CDR3 is TGTGCCAGCAGTTACCAGGGGGTCCTCTCCTACGAGCAGTACTTC.

The J gene is TRBJ1-1, the V gene TRBV30, with D maybe TRBD1 (6 bases). CDR1 GTSNPN and CDR2 SVGIG come from the germline V gene (reference sequence). The CDR3 has 13 residues. Deletions cut 1 base from V and 8 bases from J, with 14 bases between. CDR3 sequence: CAWSAQGTGEAFF. The DNA of the CDR3 is TGTGCCTGGAGTGCCCAGGGAACAGGGGAAGCTTTCTTT.

In this sample, this clonotype turned up many times. The chain uses TRBV29-1 and TRBJ2-3; maybe TRBD1 (5 bases). The V end lost 6 bases, the J end lost 1 base, and 8 bases lay between the germline ends. CDR1 SQVTM and CDR2 ANQGSEA come from the germline V gene. CDR3 length equals 12 residues. The CDR3 is CSVLTGTDTQYF. The CDR3 DNA reads TGCAGCGTGTTGACAGGCACAGATACGCAGTATTTT.

In its sample, this clonotype was seen a few times. The CDR3 region is CASSFASRAETQYF. CDR3 coding DNA: TGTGCCAGCAGCTTTGCTAGCCGCGCGGAGACCCAGTACTTC. This chain links TRBV7-9 with TRBJ2-5, with D possibly being TRBD2 (5 bases). In germline, CDR1 is SEHNR, CDR2 FQNEAQ (reference sequence). CDR3 length: 14 residues. Trimming took off 3 bases at V and 5 bases at J, with 13 bases between the two ends.

This clonotype was detected a few times. The rearrangement links TRBV6-5 to TRBJ1-6; D is ambiguous. CDR1 and CDR2 from the germline V gene are MNHEY and SVGAGI. V gave up 0 bases and J gave up 9 bases, with 9 bases separating them. This CDR3 is built from 14 residues. The CDR3 bases are TGTGCCAGCAGTTACTCTCTGGAGACTTCACCCCTCCACTTT. This sequence encodes CASSYSLETSPLHF.

The rearrangement joins TRBV4-1 to TRBJ2-1; no clear D gene. Germline-derived CDR1 and CDR2 are MGHRA and YSYEKL. The CDR3 totals 14 residues. Trimming left V 2 bases short and J 8 bases short, with 13 bases between. CDR3 sequence: CASSQRPQNDEQFF. In DNA form, the CDR3 reads TGCGCCAGCAGCCAACGGCCCCAAAACGATGAGCAGTTCTTC.

This clonotype came up many times. This chain links TRBV20-1 with TRBJ2-5; D gene uncertain. The CDR3 loop spans 12 amino acids. CDR1 is DFQATT, CDR2 SNEGSKA, per germline (reference sequence). V lost 3 bases to trimming and J lost 1 base, with 6 bases between them. This CDR3 is CSARHFQETQYF. The CDR3 coding sequence is TGCAGTGCTAGGCACTTCCAAGAGACCCAGTACTTC.

The table lists this clonotype with many counts. The chain combines TRBV12-3 or TRBV12-4 with TRBJ2-2, with D maybe TRBD2 (5 bases). V was clipped by 5 bases and J by 1 base, with 8 bases between them. The CDR3 totals 14 residues. CDR3 sequence reads: CASSPRGNTGELFF. The CDR3 DNA reads TGTGCCAGCAGTCCCCGGGGGAACACCGGGGAGCTGTTTTTT.

The rearrangement joins TRBV18 to TRBJ1-6, with D perhaps matching TRBD1 (6 bases). Trimming cost V 3 bases and J 14 bases, with 17 bases left between them. This CDR3 contains 14 residues. Germline CDR1 reads KGHSH; CDR2 reads LQKENI. The CDR3 DNA sequence: TGTGCCAGCTCACCCGCGACAGGATTTATGGCCCTCCACTTT. It yields the protein CASSPATGFMALHF.

The chain combines TRBV5-1 with TRBJ2-1; 7 positions match TRBD2. Germline V gives CDR1 SGHRS, CDR2 YFSETQ. J lost 0 bases, V lost 4 bases, and 13 bases had no gene match. This CDR3 region has 18 residues. CDR3: CASSLDGLDRSSYNEQFF. DNA for the CDR3: TGCGCCAGCAGCCTGGACGGACTAGACCGAAGCTCCTACAATGAGCAGTTCTTC.

V gene TRBV20-1 combines with J gene TRBJ2-1; the match to TRBD2 covers 11 bases. Germline loops: CDR1 DFQATT, CDR2 SNEGSKA (reference sequence). The trim removed 0 bases at V and 4 bases at J, leaving 5 bases unmatched. The CDR3 spans 16 residues. The CDR3 sequence is CSAREPTSGSYNEQFF. The CDR3 DNA sequence: TGCAGTGCTAGAGAACCCACTAGCGGGAGTTACAATGAGCAGTTCTTC.

The table lists this clonotype with many counts. The V call is TRBV20-1, the J call TRBJ2-7; no reliable D call. Germline CDR1 reads DFQATT; CDR2 reads SNEGSKA (reference sequence). The CDR3 is made up of 13 amino acids. V lost 7 bases and J 3 bases, leaving 16 bases between the germline ends. CDR3 loop: CSVRDPIFYEQYF. Here the CDR3 DNA reads TGCAGTGTACGAGACCCTATCTTCTACGAGCAGTACTTC.

The chain couples TRBV3-1 to TRBJ2-2; D gene unclear. Trimming pared 3 bases from V and 1 base from J, leaving 9 bases between. The germline CDR1 and CDR2 sequences are LGHDT and YNNKEL (reference sequence). This CDR3 is 15 amino acids long. CDR3 loop: CASSQLYVNTGELFF. The CDR3 DNA sequence: TGTGCCAGCAGCCAGCTGTACGTGAACACCGGGGAGCTGTTTTTT.

This clonotype was observed a few times. The gene calls are TRBV4-2 and TRBJ1-2, with D perhaps matching TRBD1 (5 bases). The ends were cut back, 0 bases at V and 5 bases at J, with 10 bases in the middle. This CDR3 has 14 residues. The germline V gene encodes CDR1 LGHNA and CDR2 YNFKEQ. In DNA form, the CDR3 reads TGTGCCAGCAGCCAAGACGCGCAGGGTTATGGCTACACCTTC. Protein: CASSQDAQGYGYTF.

This chain links TRBV12-3 or TRBV12-4 with TRBJ1-3; possible D gene TRBD1, 5 bases. Trimming removed 6 bases from V and 5 bases from J, with 17 bases in between. The CDR3 contains 15 residues. CDR3 region: CASSQTGGGRNTIYF. CDR3 bases: TGTGCCAGCAGCCAGACCGGTGGGGGGAGAAACACCATATATTTT.

In this sample, this clonotype turned up a few times. The chain uses TRBV18 and TRBJ2-1, with TRBD2 identical over 13 bases. Trimming at V came to 7 bases and at J to 5 bases, leaving 8 bases not matched to a gene. From germline, CDR1 is KGHSH and CDR2 LQKENI. CDR3 length: 16 residues. In DNA, the CDR3 is TGTGCCAGCTTTTCTCGGACTAGCGGGAGCAACAATGAGCAGTTCTTC. Translation: CASFSRTSGSNNEQFF.

This clonotype was observed a handful of times. The rearrangement links TRBV18 to TRBJ2-7; the D call may be TRBD1 or TRBD2 (5 bases each). V lost 0 bases to trimming and J lost 0 bases, with 12 bases between them. The CDR3 totals 16 residues. Per germline, CDR1 KGHSH and CDR2 LQKENI. The chain's CDR3 is CASSPPGPLSSYEQYF. The CDR3 DNA follows: TGTGCCAGCTCACCACCGGGACCGTTGAGCTCCTACGAGCAGTACTTC. The whole variable domain, filled in from reference TRBV18 and TRBJ2-7, reads NAGVMQNPRHLVRRRGQEARLRCSPMKGHSHVYWYRQLPEEGLKFMVYLQKENIIDESGMPKERFSAEFPKEGPSILRIQQVVRGDSAAYFCASSPPGPLSSYEQYFGPGTRLTVT.

The V gene is TRBV7-2, the J gene TRBJ2-5, with 8 nucleotides matching TRBD2. The CDR3 loop spans 16 amino acids. V shed 2 bases and J 1 base; nucleotides not matched to a gene: 6. In germline, CDR1 is SGHTA, CDR2 FQGNSA. The CDR3 DNA sequence: TGTGCCAGCAGCTTAAGGCTAGCGGGTTTCCAAGAGACCCAGTACTTC. This gives the protein CASSLRLAGFQETQYF.

The chain employs TRBV27 and TRBJ1-2; possible D gene TRBD1, 6 bases. From germline, CDR1 is MNHEY and CDR2 SMNVEV (reference sequence). V gave up 4 bases and J gave up 6 bases, with 12 bases separating them. The CDR3 is 13 residues long. The CDR3 reads CASSSPSGDGYTF. The CDR3 nucleotides read TGTGCCAGCAGTTCTCCCTCAGGGGATGGCTACACCTTC.

CDR3 bases: TGCGCCAGCAGCCAAGCGCCGGAAAGCTCCTACAATGAGCAGTTCTTC. Translating it yields CASSQAPESSYNEQFF. The chain combines TRBV4-3 with TRBJ2-1; D gene ambiguous. V lost 1 base and J 0 bases, leaving 10 bases between the germline ends. Germline assignment: CDR1 LGHNA and CDR2 YSLEER. This CDR3 comprises 16 residues.

This clonotype was picked up many times. The chain employs TRBV12-3 or TRBV12-4 and TRBJ1-6, with D uncertain. V was clipped by 6 bases and J by 8 bases, with 11 bases between them. The length of the CDR3 is 13 residues. The CDR3 sequence: CASSPDGDSPLHF. The CDR3 region has the DNA TGTGCCAGCAGCCCGGATGGGGATTCACCCCTCCACTTT.

Only a few counts were recorded for this clonotype. The chain has TRBV5-1 and TRBJ2-1, with 9 bases fitting TRBD2. Per germline, CDR1 SGHRS and CDR2 YFSETQ. V trimming: 0 bases; J trimming: 9 bases; junction bases outside the gene matches: 4. There are 14 residues in the CDR3. This CDR3 reads CASSLEGLAGEQFF. DNA for the CDR3: TGCGCCAGCAGCTTGGAGGGACTAGCTGGTGAGCAGTTCTTC.

As for this clonotype: One junction end does not reproduce the germline sequence, and a read error may be involved. This sequence joins TRBV5-5 and TRBJ2-1, with D perhaps TRBD1 (5 bases). CDR3 length equals 14 residues. Germline-derived CDR1 and CDR2 are SGHKS and YYEKEE (reference sequence). CDR3 nucleotide sequence: TGTGCCATCAGCTTGGGGCTCCTCTGCAATGAGCAGTTCTTC. The encoded protein is CAISLGLLCNEQFF.

This clonotype was counted a single time. This chain uses TRBV15 with TRBJ1-5; D is uncertain. The CDR3 consists of 16 residues. The germline gives CDR1 LNHNV, CDR2 YYDKDF (reference sequence). V dropped 0 bases and J dropped 0 bases, with 9 bases sitting between them. The CDR3 nucleotides read TGTGCCACCAGCAGAGAGACGGCTATTAGCAATCAGCCCCAGCATTTT. This codes for CATSRETAISNQPQHF.

With regard to this clonotype: Germline is not matched at one junction end, which may reflect a read error. The genes are TRBV5-5 and TRBJ2-4, with D possibly called TRBD1 or TRBD2 (5 bases each). Germline lookup yields CDR1 SGHKS and CDR2 YYEKEE (reference sequence). The CDR3 sequence is 12 residues long. CDR3 DNA sequence: TGTGCCAGCAGCTCCACGGGATTCAGGGAGCTCTTC. As protein: CASSSTGFRELF. Using reference TRBV5-5 and TRBJ2-4 for the parts outside the CDR3, the full variable domain is DAGVTQSPTHLIKTRGQQVTLRCSPISGHKSVSWYQQVLGQGPQFIFQYYEKEERGRGNFPDRFSARQFPNYSSELNVNALLLGDSALYLCASSSTGFRELFGAGTRLSVL.

J is TRBJ1-1 and V is TRBV6-1, with TRBD1 matching over 9 bases. V shed 5 bases and J 5 bases; nucleotides not matched to a gene: 24. Germline lookup yields CDR1 MNHNS and CDR2 SASEGT. The CDR3 length is 20 residues. The CDR3: CASSKIFPGTGRSSRTEAFF. The CDR3 DNA is TGTGCCAGCAGTAAAATCTTTCCCGGGACAGGGAGATCCAGTCGAACTGAAGCTTTCTTT.